The rows below give T cell receptor beta chains drawn from one sample of a study of T cells in Graves' hyperthyroidism and ophthalmopathy. TCRdb re-called the multiplex PCR reads through MiXCR, storing one row per CDR3 protein. The top ten hold roughly 13% of the sample, which has some 560,000 distinct CDR3 sequences, 13% to 15% seen once. The sample consisted of blood. All receptors come from a woman between 40 and 55 years old with Graves' hyperthyroidism. The CDR3 runs from the conserved cysteine through the conserved F or W. The D gene is left open where the match is weak. Expanded clones are given a class, and other clones once, few, many or no size at all.

D	size	V	J	DNA	CDR3
-	many	TRBV2	TRBJ1-2	TGTGCCAGCAGTGTACCTGGGGGCGGCTATGGCTACACCTTC	CASSVPGGGYGYTF
TRBD2	many	TRBV7-2	TRBJ2-7	TGTGCCAGCAGCTTAAGAGAGGGGGGACTAGCGGGATTCTCCTCCTACGAGCAGTACTTC	CASSLREGGLAGFSSYEQYF
TRBD1	once	TRBV6-1	TRBJ1-6	TGTGCCGGAAGAGGACAGGGTGTAGGTTCACCCCTCCACTTT	CAGRGQGVGSPLHF
TRBD2	-	TRBV7-2	TRBJ2-7	TGTGCCAGCAGCCTGTTTATAGCGGGAGGTTCCTACGAGCAGTACTTC	CASSLFIAGGSYEQYF
-	-	TRBV7-8	TRBJ2-2	TGTGCCAGCAGCTTCAGGGGCGCTCGGGAGCTGTTTTTT	CASSFRGARELFF
TRBD1	few	TRBV29-1	TRBJ1-1	TGCAGCGTTGGGGCCGGGGGCAGGGGGCCGGATGGAGTGAACACTGAAGCTTTCTTT	CSVGAGGRGPDGVNTEAFF
TRBD1	many	TRBV2	TRBJ1-5	TGTGCCAGCAGTGAGGGGACAGGAAACAATCAGCCCCAGCATTTT	CASSEGTGNNQPQHF
-	-	TRBV20-1	TRBJ1-2	TGCAGTGCTAGAGCAGGAGCGGAGGGGCGGGCCTATGGCTACACCTTC	CSARAGAEGRAYGYTF
-	many	TRBV9	TRBJ1-1	TGTGCCAGCAGCGCTCCTCGAGGGCCGAACACTGAAGCTTTCTTT	CASSAPRGPNTEAFF
-	-	TRBV14	TRBJ2-1	TGTGCCAGCAGCCAAGATCCGGGCGGGACCATCTACAATGAGCAGTTCTTC	CASSQDPGGTIYNEQFF
-	many	TRBV28	TRBJ1-3	TGTGCCAGCAGTTCCGCCGGGACACCTGGAAACACCATATATTTT	CASSSAGTPGNTIYF
-	many	TRBV28	TRBJ1-6	TGTGCCAGCAGTAAAGTTGTACCCCTCCACTTT	CASSKVVPLHF
-	many	TRBV11-1	TRBJ2-5	TGTGCCAGCAGCCATGATTCAGTTCAAGAGACCCAGTACTTC	CASSHDSVQETQYF
-	many	TRBV20-1	TRBJ2-1	TGCAGTGCCCCAGACAGAGCATACAATGAGCAGTTCTTC	CSAPDRAYNEQFF
-	few	TRBV15	TRBJ2-7	TGTGCCACCAGCATGGGGATGTACGAGCAGTACTTC	CATSMGMYEQYF
-	many	TRBV2	TRBJ2-7	TGTGCCAGCAGGGGCGGACAGGGTTTGGCTAGCGGCTCCTACGAGCAGTACTTC	CASRGGQGLASGSYEQYF
-	-	TRBV14	TRBJ2-2	TGTGCCAGCAGCCCGTCGGACAAGAATTGGAGCACCGGGGAGCTGTTTTTT	CASSPSDKNWSTGELFF
TRBD2	-	TRBV7-2	TRBJ2-7	TGTGCCAGCAGCCCACTTCATAGCGGGACCGATCCATCCTACGAGCAGTACTTC	CASSPLHSGTDPSYEQYF
-	-	TRBV19	TRBJ2-2	TGTGCCAGTAGTATGAACGGCGCGAACACCGGGGAGCTGTTTTTT	CASSMNGANTGELFF
-	many	TRBV3-1	TRBJ2-7	TGTGCCAGCAGCCAAGATTTTTGGGTGTCTCGGGAGCAGTACTTC	CASSQDFWVSREQYF
-	-	TRBV12-3/TRBV12-4	TRBJ2-2	TGTGCCAGCAGTTCCCCTGTGGGCCTTAACACCGGGGAGCTGTTTTTT	CASSSPVGLNTGELFF
-	few	TRBV7-9	TRBJ2-7	TGTGCCAGCAGCTTTGGGGTGCCTGACGAGCAGTACTTC	CASSFGVPDEQYF
-	-	TRBV14	TRBJ2-2	TGTGCCAGCAGCATCTTCCCCGGGGAGCTGTTTTTT	CASSIFPGELFF
TRBD1	-	TRBV7-2	TRBJ2-1	TGTGCCAGCAGCCTACTCCCGGGACAGGGGGCCTACAATGAGCAGTTCTTC	CASSLLPGQGAYNEQFF
-	many	TRBV20-1	TRBJ1-1	TGCAGTGGCACGACTTCAAACACTGAAGCTTTCTTT	CSGTTSNTEAFF
-	many	TRBV13	TRBJ2-1	TGTGCCAGCAGCTCACCGGGGACCAACAATGAGCAGTTCTTC	CASSSPGTNNEQFF
-	many	TRBV24-1	TRBJ2-3	TGTGCCACCAGTGAACCTACCGGAAGGGGGACAGATACGCAGTATTTT	CATSEPTGRGTDTQYF
-	-	TRBV15	TRBJ2-1	TGTGCCACCAGCCAGGGTTACAATGAGCAGTTCTTC	CATSQGYNEQFF
-	-	TRBV15	TRBJ1-3	TGTGCCACCAGCAGAGAGGGCCTAAGCTCTGGAAACACCATATATTTT	CATSREGLSSGNTIYF
-	many	TRBV18	TRBJ1-5	TGTGCCAGCTCACTCACACAACAATATCAGCCCCAGCATTTT	CASSLTQQYQPQHF
-	-	TRBV27	TRBJ1-1	TGTGCCAGCAGGCAAAATATCGGCACTGAAGCTTTCTTT	CASRQNIGTEAFF
TRBD1	many	TRBV6-1	TRBJ1-5	TGTGCCAGCAGTCCTTCGACAGGGCCTCAGCCCCAGCATTTT	CASSPSTGPQPQHF
TRBD2	many	TRBV3-1	TRBJ2-1	TGTGCCAGCAGCCAAGTCCGGACGGGAGGGCCCTATGAGCAGTTCTTC	CASSQVRTGGPYEQFF
-	many	TRBV27	TRBJ2-3	TGTGCCAGCAGTACCCGCCCTACGGGGTCATACACAGATACGCAGTATTTT	CASSTRPTGSYTDTQYF
TRBD2	-	TRBV4-1	TRBJ2-5	TGCGCCAGCAGCGGACTAGCGGGTTTAGAGACCCAGTACTTC	CASSGLAGLETQYF
TRBD1	few	TRBV5-4	TRBJ2-4	TGTGCCAGCAGCTTGGCGGGACAGAAAAACATTCAGTACTTC	CASSLAGQKNIQYF
-	many	TRBV27	TRBJ2-7	TGTGCCAGCAGTTTAGCTAGCGCGAACTCCTACGAGCAGTACTTC	CASSLASANSYEQYF
TRBD1	-	TRBV7-9	TRBJ2-5	TGTGCCAGCAGCAGCCCGACAGGGGAAGAGACCCAGTACTTC	CASSSPTGEETQYF
-	many	TRBV24-1	TRBJ1-1	TGTGCCACCAGTGATACCACGGGGCCTCATCCTGAAGCTTTCTTT	CATSDTTGPHPEAFF
TRBD1	few	TRBV9	TRBJ2-7	TGTGCCAGCAGCGTAGATGTGGGACAGGGGGAGCAGTACTTC	CASSVDVGQGEQYF
-	few	TRBV20-1	TRBJ1-2	TGCAGTGTTCTACAGGGTAGGGGAAGAGATGGCTACACCTTC	CSVLQGRGRDGYTF
TRBD1	many	TRBV7-3	TRBJ2-1	TGTGCCAGCAGCGCGGGACAGGGGAGAGATGAGCAGTTCTTC	CASSAGQGRDEQFF